This TCR beta chain emerged from a study of control samples from healthy donors and cancer patients. The assay was immunoSEQ multiplex PCR, and TCRdb's table has in-frame clones only and misses some. The sample holds roughly 190,000 clones, approximately 91% seen once. V lost 5 bases to trimming and J lost 3 bases; unmatched junction nucleotides: 13. Germline V lookup: CDR1 WSHSY, CDR2 SAAADI. This CDR3 has 17 amino acids. Specimen: blood. The chain has TRBV10-2 and TRBJ2-1; 7 bases align to TRBD1. This clonotype originated in a man aged 30 to 39 in good health. In DNA form, the CDR3 reads TGCGCCAGCAGTCCCACAGGGGACCCCAACCTCTACAATGAGCAGTTCTTC. It is translated as CASSPTGDPNLYNEQFF.